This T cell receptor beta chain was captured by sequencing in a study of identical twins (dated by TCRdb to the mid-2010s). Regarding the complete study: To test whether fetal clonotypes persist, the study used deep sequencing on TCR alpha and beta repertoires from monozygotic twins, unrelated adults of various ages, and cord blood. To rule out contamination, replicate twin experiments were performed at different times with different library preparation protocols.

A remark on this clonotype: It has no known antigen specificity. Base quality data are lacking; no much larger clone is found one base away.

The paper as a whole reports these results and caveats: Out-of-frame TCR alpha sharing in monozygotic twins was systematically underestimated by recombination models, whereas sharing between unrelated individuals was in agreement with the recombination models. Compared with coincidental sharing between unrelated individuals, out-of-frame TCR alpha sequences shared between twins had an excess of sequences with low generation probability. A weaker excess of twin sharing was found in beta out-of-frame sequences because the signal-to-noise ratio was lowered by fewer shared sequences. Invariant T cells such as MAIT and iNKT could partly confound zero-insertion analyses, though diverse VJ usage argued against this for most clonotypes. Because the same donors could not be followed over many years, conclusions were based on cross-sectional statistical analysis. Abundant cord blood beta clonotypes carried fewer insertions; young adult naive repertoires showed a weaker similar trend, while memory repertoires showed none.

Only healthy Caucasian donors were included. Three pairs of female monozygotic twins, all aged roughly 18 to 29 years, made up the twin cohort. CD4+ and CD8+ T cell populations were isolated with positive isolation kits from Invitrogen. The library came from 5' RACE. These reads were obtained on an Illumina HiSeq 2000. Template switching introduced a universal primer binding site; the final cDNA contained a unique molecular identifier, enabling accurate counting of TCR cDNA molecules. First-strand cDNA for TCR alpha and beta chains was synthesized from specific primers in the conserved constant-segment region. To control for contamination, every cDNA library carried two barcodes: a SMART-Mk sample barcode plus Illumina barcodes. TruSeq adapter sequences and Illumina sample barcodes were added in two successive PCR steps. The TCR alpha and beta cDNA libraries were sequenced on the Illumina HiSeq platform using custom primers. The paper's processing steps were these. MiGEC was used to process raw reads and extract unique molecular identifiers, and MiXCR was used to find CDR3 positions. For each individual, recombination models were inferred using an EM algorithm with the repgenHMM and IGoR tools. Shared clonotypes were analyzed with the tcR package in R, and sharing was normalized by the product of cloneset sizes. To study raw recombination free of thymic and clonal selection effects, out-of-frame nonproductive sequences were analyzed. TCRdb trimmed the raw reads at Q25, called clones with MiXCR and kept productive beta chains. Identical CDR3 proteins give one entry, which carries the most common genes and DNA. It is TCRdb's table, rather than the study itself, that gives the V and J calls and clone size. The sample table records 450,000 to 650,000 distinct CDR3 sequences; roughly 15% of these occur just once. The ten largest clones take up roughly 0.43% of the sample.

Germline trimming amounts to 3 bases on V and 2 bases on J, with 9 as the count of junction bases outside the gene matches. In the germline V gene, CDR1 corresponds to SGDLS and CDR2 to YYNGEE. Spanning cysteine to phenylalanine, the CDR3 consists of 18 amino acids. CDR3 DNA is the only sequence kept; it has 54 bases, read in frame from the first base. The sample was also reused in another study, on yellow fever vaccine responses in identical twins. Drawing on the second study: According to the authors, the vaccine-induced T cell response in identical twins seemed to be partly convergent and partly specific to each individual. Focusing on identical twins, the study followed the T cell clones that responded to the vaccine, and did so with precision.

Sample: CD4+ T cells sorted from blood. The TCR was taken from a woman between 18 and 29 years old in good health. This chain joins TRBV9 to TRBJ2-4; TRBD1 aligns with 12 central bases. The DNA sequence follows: TGTGCCAGCAGCGCCGGGGACAGGGGGCGCCGGTCCAAAAACATTCAGTACTTC. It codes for CASSAGDRGRRSKNIQYF.